These 27 T cell receptor beta chains share one sample of origin, sequenced in a study of blood T cells in healthy people across ages. Primed by a sample-barcoded 5' primer and a J-beta primer mix, a second PCR proceeded for roughly 7 to 12 cycles. TCRdb processed the 5' RACE reads anew with MiXCR; each CDR3 protein has one entry. In the table there are some 1.5 million distinct CDR3 sequences, about 30% of which are singletons. The specimen was blood. These TCRs come from a woman in her 30s in good health.

The chain joins TRBV14 to TRBJ2-7; D call uncertain. Trimming stripped 0 bases from V and 0 bases from J, with 6 bases between. This CDR3 is 14 amino acids long. Germline CDR1 and CDR2: SGHDN and FVKESK. CDR3: CASSQEMNSYEQYF. The CDR3 DNA reads as TGTGCCAGCAGCCAAGAAATGAACTCCTACGAGCAGTACTTC.

This chain links TRBV7-2 with TRBJ1-5; no firm D call. V was shortened by 5 bases and J by 5 bases, with 13 bases between the two germline ends. CDR3 length: 14 amino acids. Germline assignment: CDR1 SGHTA and CDR2 FQGNSA. CDR3 sequence reads: CASSGDNGDQPQHF. The CDR3 region has the DNA TGTGCCAGCAGCGGAGACAATGGGGATCAGCCCCAGCATTTT.

The sample holds a few counts of this clonotype. The chain recombines TRBV12-3 or TRBV12-4 with TRBJ1-1; no definite D call. V lost 3 bases and J lost 11, with 10 bases in between. This CDR3 has 11 amino acids. In DNA form, the CDR3 reads TGTGCCAGCAGTTTTTCTGGGATCGCTTTCTTT. It encodes CASSFSGIAFF.

About this clonotype: A clone one base away is much larger, so this may be a read error. V and J are TRBV5-1 and TRBJ2-1; D is unresolved. There are 14 residues in the CDR3. The V end was cut by 2 bases, the J end by 6 bases, with 12 bases between. Germline loops: CDR1 SGHRS, CDR2 YFSETQ. As DNA, the CDR3 is TGCGCCAGCAGCTTAAAACCAACCCTCAATGAGCAGTTCTTC. This translates into CASSLKPTLNEQFF.

This clonotype has ten or more counts. This chain links TRBV12-5 with TRBJ2-7, with 11 nucleotides matching TRBD1. The V gene end was trimmed by 3 bases and the J gene end by 2 bases; junction bases not matched to a gene: 6. Germline V CDR1 and CDR2: LGHNT, FRNRAP. The CDR3 consists of 16 residues. This CDR3 reads CASGFVRDRGTYEQYF. DNA of the CDR3: TGTGCTAGTGGTTTTGTTCGGGACAGGGGGACCTACGAGCAGTACTTC. Full variable domain (rest looked up from reference TRBV12-5 and TRBJ2-7): DARVTQTPRHKVTEMGQEVTMRCQPILGHNTVFWYRQTMMQGLELLAYFRNRAPLDDSGMPKDRFSAEMPDATLATLKIQPSEPRDSAVYFCASGFVRDRGTYEQYFGPGTRLTVT.

Details on this clonotype: At one of its ends the junction is not consistent with the germline gene, which may arise from a read error. The J gene is TRBJ1-4, the V gene TRBV20-1, with TRBD1 matching over 11 bases. Germline V gene data show CDR1 as DFQATT and CDR2 as SNEGSKA (reference sequence). The CDR3 has 12 residues. This CDR3 reads CSAGTGGEKRFF. The CDR3 DNA follows: TGCAGTGCCGGGACAGGGGGTGAAAAACGGTTTTTT.

The CDR3 here is CASSLRRDWGYNEQFF. CDR3 DNA sequence: TGTGCCAGCAGCCTACGTCGGGACTGGGGCTACAATGAGCAGTTCTTC. The chain carries TRBV5-5 and TRBJ2-1; D may be TRBD2 (6 bases). V was cut by 4 bases and J by 3 bases, with 17 bases left in between. The CDR3 runs 16 residues. Germline-derived CDR1 and CDR2 are SGHKS and YYEKEE (reference sequence).

This clonotype has more than one count but fewer than ten. One junction end does not reproduce the germline sequence, and a read error may be involved. The chain has TRBV4-3 and TRBJ1-1; no reliable D call. There are 13 residues in the CDR3. Germline lookup yields CDR1 LGHNA and CDR2 YSLEER. This chain's CDR3 is CASSHSWNTGAFF. CDR3 sequence (DNA): TGCGCCAGCAGCCATTCGTGGAACACTGGAGCTTTCTTT.

The rearrangement links TRBV27 to TRBJ2-7; possible D gene TRBD1, 6 bases. The germline gives CDR1 MNHEY, CDR2 SMNVEV (reference sequence). This CDR3 is 16 amino acids long. The ends were cut back, 5 bases at V and 3 bases at J, with 20 bases in the middle. The CDR3 sequence is CASSPSDRRSGYEQYF. The CDR3 region has the DNA TGTGCCAGCAGTCCATCCGACAGGCGATCCGGCTACGAGCAGTACTTC.

The gene calls are TRBV7-2 and TRBJ2-3; 7 positions match TRBD2. This CDR3 contains 14 residues. Looked up from germline, CDR1 is SGHTA and CDR2 is FQGNSA. The J segment lost 5 bases and the V segment lost 5 bases, leaving 7 bases of the junction unmatched. The chain's CDR3 is CASSLGLDRDTQYF. The CDR3, as DNA: TGTGCCAGCAGCCTCGGACTAGATCGAGATACGCAGTATTTT. Filled out from reference TRBV7-2 and TRBJ2-3, the complete variable domain reads GAGVSQSPSNKVTEKGKDVELRCDPISGHTALYWYRQSLGQGLEFLIYFQGNSAPDKSGLPSDRFSAERTGGSVSTLTIQRTQQEDSAVYLCASSLGLDRDTQYFGPGTRLTVL.

This sequence joins TRBV9 and TRBJ2-1; D remains unclear. This CDR3 has 15 residues. Deletions cut 6 bases from V and 4 bases from J, with 17 bases between. Germline V gene data show CDR1 as SGDLS and CDR2 as YYNGEE. The CDR3 DNA follows: TGTGCCAGCACCGGAAGGGCCAGCCTTTACAATGAGCAGTTCTTC. Translation: CASTGRASLYNEQFF.

The J gene is TRBJ1-5, the V gene TRBV24-1; the D gene is possibly TRBD1 (6 bases). The V gene lost 1 base and the J gene lost 0 bases, with 9 bases spanning the gap. This CDR3 region has 16 residues. CDR1 KGHDR and CDR2 SFDVKD come from the germline V gene. The CDR3 sequence is CATSDFQGYSNQPQHF. The DNA for the CDR3 is TGTGCCACCAGTGATTTTCAGGGGTATAGCAATCAGCCCCAGCATTTT.

As for this clonotype: The junction departs from germline at one end; a sequencing error may be responsible. The gene calls are TRBV25-1 and TRBJ1-4; D gene ambiguous. CDR1 and CDR2 (germline): MGHDK, SYGVNS. The CDR3 has 13 amino acids. The CDR3 DNA reads TGTGCCAGCAGTGAACGGTCTAATGAAAAACGGTTTTTT. Translation gives CASSERSNEKRFF.

There are many counts of this clonotype. V gene TRBV20-1 combines with J gene TRBJ2-1, with 10 bases matching TRBD2. With V trimmed by 3 bases and J by 3 bases, 8 bases remained unmatched. The CDR3 loop spans 16 amino acids. CDR1 is DFQATT and CDR2 is SNEGSKA in the germline V gene (reference sequence). The CDR3 region is CSASPSGGAVYNEQFF. CDR3 bases: TGCAGTGCTAGCCCCAGCGGGGGGGCGGTCTACAATGAGCAGTTCTTC.

The chain has TRBV6-1 and TRBJ2-2; 11 positions agree with TRBD2. This CDR3 has 17 residues. Losses at the gene ends were 6 bases for V and 4 bases for J; bases not matched to a gene: 10. Germline CDR1 is MNHNS and CDR2 is SASEGT. CDR3 sequence reads: CASRETTGLAATGELFF. The CDR3, as DNA: TGTGCCAGCAGGGAGACCACGGGACTAGCGGCCACCGGGGAGCTGTTTTTT.

The rearrangement joins TRBV18 to TRBJ1-5; D is undetermined. The CDR3 covers 13 residues. Per the germline V gene, CDR1 is KGHSH and CDR2 is LQKENI. Trimming cost V 2 bases and J 3 bases, with 5 bases left between them. Here the CDR3 DNA reads TGTGCCAGCTCACCATTCAACAATCAGCCCCAGCATTTT. Its protein product is CASSPFNNQPQHF.

The chain has TRBV18 and TRBJ1-2; D may be TRBD1 (6 bases). CDR1 KGHSH and CDR2 LQKENI come from the germline V gene. The ends were cut back, 2 bases at V and 3 bases at J, with 16 bases in the middle. The CDR3 spans 16 residues. In nucleotides, the CDR3 is TGTGCCAGCTCACCAAGGGGGTCCGGAGGGGACTATGGCTACACCTTC. Translated, it gives CASSPRGSGGDYGYTF.

The V call is TRBV11-2, the J call TRBJ1-5, with 8 bases lining up with TRBD1. Per germline, CDR1 SGHAT and CDR2 FQNNGV. The CDR3 runs to 17 residues. J gave up 1 base and V 5 bases, and 10 bases lay outside the gene matches. CDR3: CASSPGTGAVSNQPQHF. CDR3 in DNA: TGTGCCAGCAGCCCCGGGACAGGCGCCGTCAGCAATCAGCCCCAGCATTTT.

This clonotype showed up just a few times. This rearrangement joins TRBV12-5 to TRBJ1-2; D may be TRBD1 (5 bases). CDR3 size: 13 residues. CDR1 and CDR2 (germline): LGHNT, FRNRAP. V gave up 7 bases and J gave up 0 bases, with 9 bases separating them. In nucleotides, the CDR3 is TGTGCTAGTGCCCAGGGTCCTAACTATGGCTACACCTTC. It yields the protein CASAQGPNYGYTF.

The V call is TRBV6-2 or TRBV6-3, the J call TRBJ2-1; D remains ambiguous. V was trimmed by 10 bases and J by 6 bases, leaving 13 bases between them. This CDR3 has 12 amino acids. CDR1 and CDR2 from the germline V gene are MNHEY and SVGEGT. The CDR3 region is CANSLRGNEQFF. The CDR3 bases are TGTGCCAACAGCCTCAGAGGCAATGAGCAGTTCTTC.

This chain links TRBV14 with TRBJ2-1; 8 nucleotides align to TRBD1. The CDR3 extends over 17 amino acids. After removal of 8 bases from V and 0 bases from J, the junction contained 12 bases not matched to a gene. CDR1 SGHDN and CDR2 FVKESK come from the germline V gene. CDR3 amino acids: CASGPRTGRSSYNEQFF. The CDR3 nucleotides are TGTGCCAGCGGCCCCCGGACAGGGAGAAGCTCCTACAATGAGCAGTTCTTC.

Only a few counts were recorded for this clonotype. The CDR3 region is CSAFRGQNSPLHF. DNA for the CDR3: TGCAGTGCTTTCCGGGGCCAAAATTCACCCCTCCACTTT. This chain uses TRBV20-1 with TRBJ1-6; D perhaps matches TRBD1 (5 bases). Germline V gives CDR1 DFQATT, CDR2 SNEGSKA (reference sequence). V was trimmed by 5 bases and J by 7 bases, leaving 12 bases between them. The CDR3 covers 13 residues.

This clonotype was seen repeatedly, ten times or more. The chain carries TRBV12-3 or TRBV12-4 and TRBJ2-5, with 7 bases identical to TRBD2. The trim removed 1 base at V and 4 bases at J, leaving 9 bases unmatched. This CDR3 spans 16 amino acids. The DNA of the CDR3 is TGTGCCAGCAGTTTAGGTCTAGCGGCTAGGGGAGAGACCCAGTACTTC. It encodes CASSLGLAARGETQYF.

There are a few counts of this clonotype. The V and J genes are TRBV20-1 and TRBJ2-1; D gene unclear. CDR3 size: 12 residues. The V end was cut by 2 bases, the J end by 5 bases, with 7 bases between. The germline gives CDR1 DFQATT, CDR2 SNEGSKA (reference sequence). This CDR3 reads CSARNLDNEQFF. The DNA of the CDR3 is TGCAGTGCTAGAAACTTGGACAATGAGCAGTTCTTC.

This chain connects TRBV18 to TRBJ2-6, with D maybe TRBD2 (5 bases). This CDR3 spans 16 amino acids. Germline V lookup: CDR1 KGHSH, CDR2 LQKENI. V lost 3 bases to trimming and J lost 2 bases, with 11 bases between them. In DNA form, the CDR3 reads TGTGCCAGCTCACCCGTCGGGGTCCCTGGGGCCAACGTCCTGACTTTC. Translation gives CASSPVGVPGANVLTF.

This clonotype occurred many times. The V and J genes are TRBV7-3 and TRBJ1-2; the match to TRBD1 covers 7 bases. Germline CDR1 and CDR2: SGHTA and FQGTGA. The CDR3 totals 15 residues. V shed 4 bases and J 4 bases; nucleotides not matched to a gene: 9. The CDR3 here is CASSSHRTGRYGYTF. The CDR3 nucleotides read TGTGCCAGCAGCTCCCACAGGACAGGCCGCTATGGCTACACCTTC.

Comments on this clonotype: A single base separates this from a much larger clone, so it may be a read error. Written as DNA, the CDR3 is TGCAGGGCTAGAGCGGGGGAAGAGACCAAGTACTTC. Protein sequence: CRARAGEETKYF. The chain joins TRBV20-1 to TRBJ2-7, with 8 bases identical to TRBD2. Germline values: CDR1 DFQATT, CDR2 SNEGSKA (reference sequence). CDR3 length: 12 residues.